This TCR beta chain emerged from a study of shared clonotypes between healthy human individuals (dated by TCRdb to 2020 to 2022). At the level of the whole study: A couple of women and a few men aged 18 to 49 years were included in the cohort. For each donor, CD4 naive and CD4 memory were each run on three plates, CD8 naive on two plates, and CD8 memory on one plate. The study deeply sequenced blood TCR repertoires of about 5 healthy adults to estimate repertoire size and the extent of clonotype sharing between individuals. Different laboratories and diverse techniques were used to prepare libraries and sequence TCR repertoires, to increase sequencing depth and limit assay-specific biases. Per donor, leukapheresis produced somewhere between about 0.94 and 9.5 billion PBMCs.

Trimming at the junction amounts to 2 bases on V and 6 bases on J, and the germline ends lie 12 bases apart. The CDR3 numbers 14 residues from cysteine through phenylalanine. The sequence is cut down to CDR3 DNA, 42 bases in frame from base 1. CDR1 and CDR2 are read off the germline V gene as SGHDT and YYEEEE. Study-level results and caveats: Based on pairwise subsampling, the degree of clonotype sharing among donors was expected to be affected by sequencing depth. Higher generation probabilities were observed for clonotypes shared by all four sorted-subset donors than for non-shared clonotypes. Rarefaction of sorted-subset datasets indicated incomplete sequencing despite the large sequencing depth. The genetic and exposure-history diversity represented was limited by the small number of donors. Naive subsets generally had larger estimated clonotype richness than memory subsets. Across a handful of donors, about 5% of naive CD4, around 3.5% of naive CD8, 2.3% of memory CD4, and approximately 0.4% of memory CD8 clonotypes were shared. Sampling was restricted to blood, and TCR repertoires in tissues likely differ from the TCR repertoires found in blood.

CD8 naive samples were obtained by positive selection for CCR7 among CD45RO-negative cells, yielding a CD45RA+CCR7+ population from which TemRA cells were excluded. Healthy HIV-negative adults with no recently reported acute infections or vaccinations were included as donors. Every donor was a Caucasian adult residing in Nashville, Tennessee, USA. Blood was collected by leukapheresis, and PBMCs were isolated by Ficoll-Histopaque density gradient centrifugation and then cryopreserved in liquid nitrogen vapor phase. Analytical flow cytometry was used to check the purity and quantity of each magnetically sorted T cell population. Genomic DNA was isolated from every sorted fraction and measured by UV absorbance on a Nanodrop 2000c. A remark on this clone: No cognate antigen has been identified for it. No clone much larger than this one lies a single base away; base qualities are absent.

Using the deep immunoSEQ assay, multiplex PCR amplified TCR CDR3 regions from genomic DNA. Extracted genomic DNA from each cell subset was spread evenly across all wells of several immunoSEQ 96-well plates, with each plate serving as a replicate. For sorted subsets, about 0.2 ug genomic DNA, equal to about 30,000 T cell genomes, was loaded into each replicate PCR. Purified libraries were measured with a Qubit 3.0 fluorometer, size-checked on a Bioanalyzer 2100, and measured again with the KAPA Library Quantification kit. Every immunoSEQ 96-well plate was sequenced on a separate single-read 150-cycle Illumina NextSeq 550 flow cell. In the authors' own workflow: Because the immunoSEQ output held only junctional sequences and lacked quality scores, the filtering could not match the filtering applied to full-length reads. To assign V/J genes and CDR3, sequences were annotated against IMGT germline references using PyIR, a Python wrapper for IgBLAST v1.9. Reads with weak V/J assignments (E-value above 1e-6), missing CDR3, stop codons, out-of-frame junctions, or ambiguous translated residues were removed. V3J clonotypes were defined as sequences sharing the same inferred V gene, J gene, and CDR3 amino acid sequence. Percentage overlap between repertoires was calculated by dividing the number of shared unique clonotypes by the size of the smaller repertoire. Richness of each repertoire was evaluated using RTK rarefaction, the Chao1 estimator, and Recon v2.1 estimates of unobserved clonotypes. OLGA was used to compute generation probabilities for all TCRbeta clonotypes that the gDNA method yielded from a handful of donors. TCRdb re-hosts the immuneACCESS table, in-frame sequences only. Its copies lack some clones; in the studies checked, an unresolved V gene accounts for under half of them, and the cause for the rest is not known. V and J calls plus clone size are reproduced from that table; the DNA served to infer D and trimming. The table for this sample lists roughly 1,800,000 clones; about 95% of them were counted only once. The ten largest clones add up to roughly 1% of the sample.

This receptor chain uses TRBV5-6 and TRBJ1-5, with a tentative D gene TRBD1 over 5 matching bases. The receptor comes from a man younger than 35 in good health. Sequencing used naive CD8+ T cells sorted from blood. In the paper's terms, the cell subset or site label means: CD45RA+CCR7+. Here the CDR3 is given as CASSFGVGGQPQHF. The nucleotide sequence is given as TGTGCCAGCAGCTTTGGAGTGGGGGGTCAGCCCCAGCATTTT.